This T cell receptor (beta chain) was recorded in a study of long-term antiretroviral therapy in people with HIV. Study-wide context: Some samples came about a decade before the 2015 immediate-ART recommendation, and these were the earliest.

All donors provided no fewer than one pre-ART and no fewer than two post-ART PBMC samples. Trimming removed 0 bases at V and 1 base at J, with 12 bases between. The CDR3 runs 16 residues. Germline values: CDR1 SEHNR, CDR2 FQNEAQ (reference sequence). Concerning this clone: Its antigen remains unknown.

Sequencing used immunoSEQ v3.0 at survey level. Profiling relied on immunoSEQ multiplex PCR, and the TCRdb table lists in-frame clones only, not all of them. Of about 16,000 clones detected, roughly 94% appear once; the ten largest clones hold about 4.5%. Whole-study findings and limits: Controls had broader CDR3 length ranges than HIV repertoires did. Post-ART, diversity grew, though it stayed under transplant donor control levels.

Sequencing used unsorted PBMCs, obtained 6 to 6.5 years after starting antiretroviral therapy. The sequence was obtained from a woman aged 45-65 years with HIV. V usage is TRBV7-9 and J usage is TRBJ2-5; D ambiguous. CDR3 loop: CASSLAAVRAQETQYF. CDR3 nucleotide sequence: TGTGCCAGCAGCTTAGCGGCAGTCCGGGCCCAAGAGACCCAGTACTTC.